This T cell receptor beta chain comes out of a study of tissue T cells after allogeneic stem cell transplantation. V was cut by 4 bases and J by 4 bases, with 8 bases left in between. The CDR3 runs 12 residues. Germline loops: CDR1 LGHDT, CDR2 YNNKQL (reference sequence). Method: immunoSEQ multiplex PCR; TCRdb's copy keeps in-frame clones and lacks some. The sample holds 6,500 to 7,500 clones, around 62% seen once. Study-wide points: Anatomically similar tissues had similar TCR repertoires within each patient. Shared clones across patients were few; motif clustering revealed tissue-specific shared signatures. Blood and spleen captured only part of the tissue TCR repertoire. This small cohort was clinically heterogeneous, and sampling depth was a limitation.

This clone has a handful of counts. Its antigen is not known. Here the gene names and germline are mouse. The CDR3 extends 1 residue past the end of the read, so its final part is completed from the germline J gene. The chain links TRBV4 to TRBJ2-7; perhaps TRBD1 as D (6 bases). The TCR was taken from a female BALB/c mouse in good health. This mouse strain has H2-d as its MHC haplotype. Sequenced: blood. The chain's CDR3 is CASSFRGYEQYF. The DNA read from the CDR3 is TGTGCCAGCAGCTTCAGGGGTTATGAACAGTAC.